This record looks at one T cell receptor beta chain sequence and its context. The target antigen is unknown. These data belong to a study of cytomegalovirus exposure and HLA in healthy donors. Study-wide findings and caveats: Earlier analysis yielded a pattern in which most TCR beta V segments were productive about 87% or about 30% of the time. In vitro experiments confirmed that three CMV-associated chains were specific for CMV antigens.

Germline V gene lookup returns CDR1 MNHEY and CDR2 SVGAGI. The V and J ends lost 6 bases and 7 bases, in that order; junction bases with no gene match: 9. This CDR3 region has 14 residues. PCR amplification relied on 60 Vbeta primers (plus 13 Jbeta primers). The repertoire was sequenced with immunoSEQ multiplex PCR; TCRdb's copy has only in-frame clones and lacks some. In the table there are 150,000 to 200,000 clones, around 83% of which are singletons. The sample consisted of PBMCs. This receptor was identified in a woman in her 50s in good health and CMV-seropositive. This sequence joins TRBV6-5 and TRBJ2-7, with 10 bases lining up with TRBD2. The CDR3 DNA is TGTGCCAGCAGCGGGACTAGCGCTTTGAGGGAGCAGTACTTC. Protein product: CASSGTSALREQYF.